Shown below are 11 T cell receptor beta chains from a single sample sequenced in a study of monozygotic twins with inflammatory bowel disease. Reanalyzing the 5' RACE reads, TCRdb keeps one entry per CDR3 protein, without DNA. This repertoire includes roughly 320,000 distinct CDR3 sequences. Sequenced sample: blood. Receptor source: a human donor with ulcerative colitis or Crohn's disease, or a healthy co-twin of an affected twin (not recorded which).

The chain couples TRBV7-2 to TRBJ1-5. The CDR3 is made up of 15 amino acids. Germline CDR1 reads SGHTA; CDR2 reads FQGNSA. The CDR3: CASSLASYINQPQHF.

V gene TRBV30 combines with J gene TRBJ1-1; TCRdb picks TRBD1, but there is no DNA to check that call. CDR3 size: 12 residues. Per the germline V gene, CDR1 is GTSNPN and CDR2 is SVGIG (reference sequence). CDR3 residues: CAWNAQERLAAF.

J is TRBJ2-7 and V is TRBV10-3; TCRdb selects TRBD1, and the lack of DNA leaves this call unchecked. Germline values: CDR1 ENHRY, CDR2 SYGVKD. This CDR3 contains 15 residues. This CDR3 is CAISEPGQVTYEQYF.

V gene TRBV9 combines with J gene TRBJ2-3; TCRdb picks TRBD1, but there is no DNA to check that call. CDR3 length: 12 amino acids. CDR1 is SGDLS and CDR2 is YYNGEE in the germline V gene. CDR3 in amino acids: CASSPGTITQYF.

The chain links TRBV6-1 to TRBJ2-3; TCRdb's D call, TRBD1, is unchecked because there is no DNA. The germline V gene encodes CDR1 MNHNS and CDR2 SASEGT. CDR3 size: 15 residues. The CDR3 sequence: CASREPTWGVDTQYF.

The gene calls are TRBV24-1 and TRBJ2-2. Germline CDR1 and CDR2: KGHDR and SFDVKD. The CDR3 length is 15 residues. The CDR3 sequence: CATSLPDRDTGELFF.

The genes are TRBV6-6 and TRBJ1-5; as DNA is missing, the TRBD1 call by TCRdb cannot be tested. Germline loops: CDR1 MNHNY, CDR2 SVGAGI (reference sequence). This CDR3 is built from 13 residues. This CDR3 reads CASLQGAWQPQHF.

CDR3 sequence: CASSSGDEQYF. V is TRBV7-9 and J is TRBJ2-7; TCRdb reports TRBD2, a call that lacks DNA to check it against. Germline CDR1 is SEHNR and CDR2 is FQNEAQ (reference sequence). The CDR3 runs 11 residues.

The chain joins TRBV18 to TRBJ2-1; TCRdb calls TRBD1, which cannot be checked without DNA. The germline gives CDR1 KGHSH, CDR2 LQKENI. CDR3 length: 16 amino acids. CDR3 protein: CASSPPGGPAYNEQFF. Together with reference TRBV18 and TRBJ2-1, the CDR3 gives the full variable domain: NAGVMQNPRHLVRRRGQEARLRCSPMKGHSHVYWYRQLPEEGLKFMVYLQKENIIDESGMPKERFSAEFPKEGPSILRIQQVVRGDSAAYFCASSPPGGPAYNEQFFGPGTRLTVL.

V and J are TRBV2 and TRBJ2-7; TCRdb's D call of TRBD1 is untestable without DNA. This CDR3 contains 11 residues. Germline V gene lookup returns CDR1 SNHLY and CDR2 FYNNEI. The CDR3 protein is CASRYRVEQYF.

The chain carries TRBV28 and TRBJ2-3; the D call from TCRdb, TRBD2, cannot be confirmed without DNA. CDR1 is MDHEN, CDR2 SYDVKM, per germline. The CDR3 is made up of 17 amino acids. This chain's CDR3 is CASSSLAGGPSTDTQYF.